The 21 T cell receptor beta chains presented below share a single source sample, sequenced in a study of memory CD4+ T cells and cytomegalovirus serostatus. The sort gate was single viable CD3+CD4+CD8-CD45RO+ cells for memory CD4+ T cells. The repertoire was sequenced with immunoSEQ multiplex PCR; TCRdb's copy has only in-frame clones and lacks some. The sample contains fewer than 75,000 clones, more than 60% of which appear only once. The sequenced material came from memory CD4+ T cells from blood. The receptors were gathered from an adult in good health and CMV-seronegative.

CDR3 in DNA: TGTGCCAGCAGCGGGTCGCGCTCTGGAAACACCATATATTTT. Protein: CASSGSRSGNTIYF. V and J are TRBV6-1 and TRBJ1-3; unclear D gene. The germline V gene has CDR1 MNHNS and CDR2 SASEGT. V was cut by 6 bases and J by 0 bases, with 9 bases left in between. CDR3 length: 14 residues.

This clone was seen only once. This chain links TRBV6-4 with TRBJ1-3; weak D call: TRBD1 (6 bases). The CDR3 contains 13 residues. The ends were cut back, 5 bases at V and 3 bases at J, with 8 bases in the middle. Germline V gives CDR1 MRHNA, CDR2 SNTAGT. This CDR3 is CASSTGCGNTIYF. For the CDR3, the DNA is TGTGCCAGCAGTACAGGGTGTGGAAACACCATATATTTT.

The J gene is TRBJ1-6, the V gene TRBV2; D not resolved. V was cut by 4 bases and J by 11 bases, with 15 bases left in between. The CDR3 runs to 14 residues. Germline CDR1 SNHLY, CDR2 FYNNEI. CDR3 amino acids: CASSAKTNNPPLHF. CDR3 DNA sequence: TGTGCCAGCAGTGCGAAGACCAACAACCCACCCCTCCACTTT.

The chain uses TRBV5-1 and TRBJ2-7, with 8 bases that match TRBD2. Germline V CDR1 and CDR2: SGHRS, YFSETQ. This CDR3 comprises 18 residues. With V trimmed by 1 base and J by 0 bases, 12 bases remained unmatched. CDR3 DNA sequence: TGCGCCAGCAGCTTGTCGTCCGGGGGGGGCACGAGCTCCTACGAGCAGTACTTC. Its translation is CASSLSSGGGTSSYEQYF.

The CDR3 reads CASSFGRGWYEQYF. CDR3 sequence (DNA): TGTGCCAGCAGTTTCGGGAGGGGGTGGTACGAGCAGTACTTC. The chain couples TRBV28 to TRBJ2-7; 8 nucleotides line up with TRBD2. The CDR3 totals 14 residues. From germline, CDR1 is MDHEN and CDR2 SYDVKM. J was trimmed by 4 bases and V by 3 bases; bases with no gene match: 5.

The chain uses TRBV27 and TRBJ1-2; the D gene is possibly TRBD1 (6 bases). The CDR3 totals 13 residues. CDR1 is MNHEY, CDR2 SMNVEV, per germline (reference sequence). V was trimmed by 5 bases and J by 8 bases, leaving 15 bases between them. The CDR3 nucleotides read TGTGCCAGCAGTCAAACAGGGCTACGGGGCTACACCTTC. Encoded protein: CASSQTGLRGYTF.

The chain employs TRBV7-2 and TRBJ2-5; 12 bases align to TRBD2. Germline loops: CDR1 SGHTA, CDR2 FQGNSA. The length of the CDR3 is 18 residues. The V and J ends lost 4 bases and 2 bases, in that order; junction bases with no gene match: 11. Here the CDR3 DNA reads TGTGCCAGCAGCTCCCGCGCTAGCGGGGGGGCTGGGCAAGAGACCCAGTACTTC. As protein: CASSSRASGGAGQETQYF.

The CDR3 nucleotides are TGTGCCAGCAGCACGGGTCTGGGGCAGGTGCTCGAGCAGTACTTC. It codes for CASSTGLGQVLEQYF. The V call is TRBV5-6, the J call TRBJ2-5, with D possibly matching TRBD1 (5 bases). The J call is uncertain, as TRBJ2-7 better fits the DNA end. CDR1 is SGHDT, CDR2 YYEEEE, per germline. The CDR3 totals 15 residues.

This chain connects TRBV5-1 to TRBJ2-7; 7 bases are a match to TRBD2. Germline V CDR1 and CDR2: SGHRS, YFSETQ. Trimming removed 1 base from V and 6 bases from J; junction bases left unmatched: 7. The CDR3 has 14 residues. CDR3 in amino acids: CASSLNQREGEQYF. CDR3 nucleotides: TGCGCCAGCAGCTTGAATCAGCGGGAAGGCGAGCAGTACTTC.

J is TRBJ2-2 and V is TRBV5-1; 7 bases are a match to TRBD1. Germline V gene sequence: CDR1 SGHRS, CDR2 YFSETQ. With V trimmed by 4 bases and J by 6 bases, 15 bases remained unmatched. The CDR3 consists of 17 residues. The CDR3 reads CASSPIPRQGRAGELFF. The CDR3 nucleotides are TGCGCCAGCAGCCCGATACCCAGACAGGGTAGGGCCGGGGAGCTGTTTTTT.

This clone has a single count. J is TRBJ1-5 and V is TRBV7-2, with D unresolved. Germline V gene sequence: CDR1 SGHTA, CDR2 FQGNSA. Trimming stripped 5 bases from V and 5 bases from J, with 19 bases between. This CDR3 comprises 16 residues. CDR3 sequence (DNA): TGTGCCAGCAGCCTATCTTCGGCCTTTTCTGATCAGCCCCAGCATTTT. This translates into CASSLSSAFSDQPQHF.

The J gene is TRBJ2-2, the V gene TRBV5-1, with 8 bases that match TRBD1. The CDR3 length is 16 residues. Germline values: CDR1 SGHRS, CDR2 YFSETQ. The J segment lost 4 bases and the V segment lost 4 bases, leaving 9 bases of the junction unmatched. The CDR3 DNA follows: TGCGCCAGCAGCCCCGGAGCGACAGGGGCCACCGGGGAGCTGTTTTTT. Translated, it gives CASSPGATGATGELFF.

The gene calls are TRBV4-2 and TRBJ2-6; weak D call: TRBD2 (6 bases). The CDR3 runs 16 residues. Germline V gene sequence: CDR1 LGHNA, CDR2 YNFKEQ. V was pared by 0 bases and J by 5 bases, with 11 bases between. CDR3: CASSQDWGVWANVLTF. The CDR3 DNA follows: TGTGCCAGCAGCCAAGATTGGGGGGTCTGGGCCAACGTCCTGACTTTC.

This chain joins TRBV18 and TRBJ1-4; possible D gene TRBD1, 6 bases. The CDR3 has 15 residues. The germline V gene has CDR1 KGHSH and CDR2 LQKENI. Trimming pared 3 bases from V and 12 bases from J, leaving 20 bases between. Here the CDR3 DNA reads TGTGCCAGCTCACCTTCGAGGGGGAGTCTTGGAGAACTGTTTTTT. This codes for CASSPSRGSLGELFF.

CDR3 nucleotides: TGTGCCAGCAGCTTTCTAGCGGGGGGGCGCGCAGATACGCAGTATTTT. It yields the protein CASSFLAGGRADTQYF. The chain is built from TRBV7-2 and TRBJ2-3; 12 bases are a match to TRBD2. This CDR3 region has 16 residues. Germline CDR1 is SGHTA and CDR2 is FQGNSA. The V gene end was trimmed by 3 bases and the J gene end by 4 bases; junction bases not matched to a gene: 5.

V and J are TRBV5-1 and TRBJ2-2; D gene uncertain. The V gene lost 5 bases and the J gene lost 1 base, with 6 bases spanning the gap. CDR1 and CDR2 from the germline V gene are SGHRS and YFSETQ. The length of the CDR3 is 13 residues. The chain's CDR3 is CASRRMNTGELFF. The CDR3 DNA sequence: TGCGCCAGCAGACGGATGAACACCGGGGAGCTGTTTTTT.

This sequence joins TRBV7-8 and TRBJ2-7; TRBD1 or TRBD2 may be the D gene (5 bases each). CDR3 size: 16 residues. V shed 4 bases and J shed 2 bases, with 18 bases lying between them. Per the germline V gene, CDR1 is SGHVS and CDR2 is FQNEAQ. The CDR3 is CASSWDPTATAYEQYF. The CDR3 DNA sequence: TGTGCCAGCAGCTGGGACCCAACTGCAACCGCCTACGAGCAGTACTTC. Together with reference TRBV7-8 and TRBJ2-7, the CDR3 gives the full variable domain: GAGVSQSPRYKVAKRGQDVALRCDPISGHVSLFWYQQALGQGPEFLTYFQNEAQLDKSGLPSDRFFAERPEGSVSTLKIQRTQQEDSAVYLCASSWDPTATAYEQYFGPGTRLTVT.

This chain links TRBV5-1 with TRBJ2-1; the match to TRBD2 covers 7 bases. Germline CDR1 is SGHRS and CDR2 is YFSETQ. CDR3 length: 14 amino acids. J gave up 4 bases and V 4 bases, and 5 bases lay outside the gene matches. CDR3 coding DNA: TGCGCCAGCAGCCTGAGCGGGAATTACAATGAGCAGTTCTTC. Protein: CASSLSGNYNEQFF.

This clone was seen a few times. This CDR3 reads CSAIDAEKLFF. Here the CDR3 DNA reads TGCAGTGCAATCGACGCTGAAAAACTGTTTTTT. The rearrangement uses TRBV20-1 and TRBJ1-4; D is uncertain. The CDR3 totals 11 residues. In germline, CDR1 is DFQATT, CDR2 SNEGSKA (reference sequence). The V end lost 6 bases, the J end lost 7 bases, and 9 bases lay between the germline ends.

This chain connects TRBV18 to TRBJ1-2, with D possibly being TRBD1 (5 bases). The CDR3 sequence is 13 residues long. Per the germline V gene, CDR1 is KGHSH and CDR2 is LQKENI. V gave up 2 bases and J gave up 4 bases, with 8 bases separating them. CDR3 coding DNA: TGTGCCAGCTCACCAGACAGCCTCTATGGCTACACCTTC. Protein product: CASSPDSLYGYTF.

The table lists this clone with a count of one. The V and J genes are TRBV7-2 and TRBJ2-7; D is undetermined. The CDR3 consists of 13 residues. The V gene lost 0 bases and the J gene lost 3 bases, with 6 bases spanning the gap. Germline V CDR1 and CDR2: SGHTA, FQGNSA. The CDR3 DNA is TGTGCCAGCAGCTTAGCTTCTAACTACGAGCAGTACTTC. It yields the protein CASSLASNYEQYF. Supplemented by reference TRBV7-2 and TRBJ2-7, the full variable domain reads GAGVSQSPSNKVTEKGKDVELRCDPISGHTALYWYRQSLGQGLEFLIYFQGNSAPDKSGLPSDRFSAERTGGSVSTLTIQRTQQEDSAVYLCASSLASNYEQYFGPGTRLTVT.